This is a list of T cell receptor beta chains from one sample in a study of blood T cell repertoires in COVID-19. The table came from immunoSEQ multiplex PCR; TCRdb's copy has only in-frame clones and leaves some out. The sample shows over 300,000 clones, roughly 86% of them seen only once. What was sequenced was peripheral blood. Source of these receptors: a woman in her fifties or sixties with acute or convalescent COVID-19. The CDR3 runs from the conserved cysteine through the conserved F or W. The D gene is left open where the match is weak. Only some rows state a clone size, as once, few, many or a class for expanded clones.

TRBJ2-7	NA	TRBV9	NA	TGTGCCAGCAGCGTAGGAAACAGGGACTACGAGCAGTACTTC	CASSVGNRDYEQYF
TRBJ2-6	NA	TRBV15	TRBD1	TGTGCCACCAGCAGAGAGGATTTGTGGGACAGGGCCAGCTCTGGGGCCAACGTCCTGACTTTC	CATSREDLWDRASSGANVLTF
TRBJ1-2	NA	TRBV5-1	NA	TGCGCCAGCAGCTTGGCCGGAGATGGCTACACCTTC	CASSLAGDGYTF
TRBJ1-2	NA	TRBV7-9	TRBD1	TGTGCCAGCGGCCCGACAGGGGGTTACTATGGCTACACCTTC	CASGPTGGYYGYTF
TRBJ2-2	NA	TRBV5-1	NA	TGCGCCAGCAGTCGGAGCGGACAGCCGACGAACACCGGGGAGCTGTTTTTT	CASSRSGQPTNTGELFF
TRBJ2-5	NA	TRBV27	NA	TGTGCCAGCAGTTCCGACAGTTCCCAAGAGACCCAGTACTTC	CASSSDSSQETQYF
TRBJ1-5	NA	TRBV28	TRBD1	TGTGCCAGCAGGCTCAGGGGGCGGGGCAATCAGCCCCAGCATTTT	CASRLRGRGNQPQHF
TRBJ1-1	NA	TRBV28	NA	TGTGCCAGCAGTTTACGCGGGGCTGTCACTGAAGCTTTCTTT	CASSLRGAVTEAFF
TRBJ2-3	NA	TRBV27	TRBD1	TGTGCCAGCAGTATCGGGACAGCAGATACGCAGTATTTT	CASSIGTADTQYF
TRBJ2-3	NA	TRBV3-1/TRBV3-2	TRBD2	TGTGCCAGCAGCCAAGTAGGGGCGGGAGCCTGGGGCACAGATACGCAGTATTTT	CASSQVGAGAWGTDTQYF
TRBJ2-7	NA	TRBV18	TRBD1	TGTGCCAGCTCACCCGCTTGGACCGGGACAGGGGGCTACGAGCAGTACTTC	CASSPAWTGTGGYEQYF
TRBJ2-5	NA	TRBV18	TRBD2	TGTGCCAGCTCACCCTTAATGCTAGCGGGAGGAGAGACCCAGTACTTC	CASSPLMLAGGETQYF
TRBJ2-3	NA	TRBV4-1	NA	TGCGCCAGCAGCCCGACCCCTAGTGAGGGCTCAGATACGCAGTATTTT	CASSPTPSEGSDTQYF
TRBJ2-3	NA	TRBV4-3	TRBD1	TGCGCCAGCAGCCAAGACAGACAGGGGGCAGGAGATACGCAGTATTTT	CASSQDRQGAGDTQYF
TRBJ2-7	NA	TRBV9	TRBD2	TGTGCCAGCAGTTCCACGGGGGGAGGGCCGAACGAGCAGTACTTC	CASSSTGGGPNEQYF
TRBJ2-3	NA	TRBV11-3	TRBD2	TGTGCCAGCAGCTTCCGATCTAGCGGGCCCTCAAATACGCAGTATTTT	CASSFRSSGPSNTQYF
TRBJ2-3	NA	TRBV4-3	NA	TGCGCCAGCAGCCAAGGGAATAGCGGGACAGGGGATACGCAGTATTTT	CASSQGNSGTGDTQYF
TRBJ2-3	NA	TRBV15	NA	TGTGCCACCAGCAGAGTCCCGAGGGGCACAGATACGCAGTATTTT	CATSRVPRGTDTQYF
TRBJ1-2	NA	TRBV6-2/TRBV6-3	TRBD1	TGTGCCAGCAGTTACCTCCCGGGACAGGGGGTATTTCGCTATGGCTACACCTTC	CASSYLPGQGVFRYGYTF
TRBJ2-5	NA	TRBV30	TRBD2	TGTGCCTGGAATGGGGGACTAGCGGGAGAACTTTGGGAGACCCAGTACTTC	CAWNGGLAGELWETQYF
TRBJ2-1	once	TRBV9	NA	TGTGCCAGCAGCGTAGGAGCCGCGGGTTTTAGCCAGTTCTTC	CASSVGAAGFSQFF
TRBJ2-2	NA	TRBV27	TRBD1	TGTGCCAGCAGTCTGGACGGGACAGGTAGTAACACCGGGGAGCTGTTTTTT	CASSLDGTGSNTGELFF
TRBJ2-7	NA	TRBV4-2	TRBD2	TGTGCCAGCAGCCTCACGGGACTAGCGGCCGGTGGATTCTACGAGCAGTACTTC	CASSLTGLAAGGFYEQYF
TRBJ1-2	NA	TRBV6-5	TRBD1	TGTGCCAGCAGTATGAGGGGGCGAGGCTACACCTTC	CASSMRGRGYTF